This entry is about one T cell receptor (beta chain). Its antigen is unidentified. Authors' analysis steps: Productive clonotypes were detectable down to 2.59 x 10-5 frequency. TCRdb's table, derived via immunoSEQ multiplex PCR, lists solely in-frame clones and lacks some. V and J calls and clone size are those listed in that table; D and trimming were worked out from the DNA. This table holds 30,000 to 40,000 clones, approximately 82% found once. The data are from a study of STAT5B mutations in CD4+ large granular lymphocyte leukemia. Study-wide context: Among healthy donors, a particular HLA allele went with more CDR3 'QG' motifs. Study outcomes and limitations: Patient CD4-sorted repertoires stayed more clonal than healthy ones after leukemic-clone removal.

The sequencing sample was made of CD4+ T cells from blood buffy coats. The clonotype comes from a human donor in good health.

CDR3 DNA: TGTGCCAGCAGCTTATTACCCGGGACCGAGAGAAACATTCAGTACTTC. Protein sequence: CASSLLPGTERNIQYF. V is TRBV7-2 and J is TRBJ2-4; D assignment may be TRBD1 or TRBD2 (5 bases each). The V end was cut by 2 bases, the J end by 6 bases, with 17 bases between. This CDR3 comprises 16 residues. Germline loops: CDR1 SGHTA, CDR2 FQGNSA.